This T cell receptor (beta chain) originates from a study of CD8 T cells in Susac syndrome. Negative isolation was used for CD8+ and CD4+ T cells and FACS enrichment for TEMRA cells. Unmatched junction bases numbered 6, after V lost 0 bases and J lost 7 bases. The CDR3 runs to 16 residues. Germline CDR1 SEHNR, CDR2 FQNEAQ (reference sequence). With random hexamers, about 0.5 to 1 ug RNA was reverse transcribed. TCRdb re-analysed the immunoSEQ multiplex PCR reads in MiXCR, keeping a single row per CDR3 protein. The profile shows under 250,000 distinct CDR3 sequences, about 94% of them singletons. This sequence was found in a human donor with Susac syndrome. V gene TRBV7-9 combines with J gene TRBJ1-6; the match to TRBD1 covers 7 bases. What was sequenced was CD4+ T cells from PBMCs. CDR3: CASSLAIAGQNSPLHF. Here the CDR3 DNA reads TGTGCCAGCAGCTTAGCGATTGCGGGACAGAATTCACCCCTCCACTTT.